This TCR beta chain was found in a study of T cells in Graves' hyperthyroidism and ophthalmopathy. Germline values: CDR1 LNHNV, CDR2 YYDKDF (reference sequence). The CDR3 contains 15 residues. The V and J ends lost 4 bases and 0 bases respectively, with 11 bases between them. Amplification of TCR beta CDR3 regions was performed using RNA transcripts as template. The TCR CDR3 first-round RT-PCR relied on the HTBI primer set. In TCRdb, the multiplex PCR reads were re-called with MiXCR into one record per CDR3 protein. This table has 300,000 to 400,000 distinct CDR3 sequences, less than 15% appearing once.

The chain couples TRBV15 to TRBJ2-3; weak D call: TRBD2 (5 bases). This TCR derives from a woman between 18 and 29 years old with Graves' hyperthyroidism. Sequencing was carried out using blood. Here the CDR3 DNA reads TGTGCCACCAGCAAAACTAGGTGGAGCACAGATACGCAGTATTTT. Encoded protein: CATSKTRWSTDTQYF.